This T cell receptor beta chain was recovered during a study of blood T cell repertoires in COVID-19. Study details: Samples of COVID-19 (acute and convalescent) were obtained from the United States, Italy and Spain.

The method was immunoSEQ multiplex PCR; TCRdb's version includes in-frame clones alone and lacks a portion of them. The table has roughly 360,000 clones, more than 75% seen once. CDR3 length: 14 residues. V lost 4 bases to trimming and J lost 3 bases; unmatched junction nucleotides: 2. Germline V gene sequence: CDR1 SGHNT, CDR2 YYREEE (reference sequence). This TCR came from a woman in her 30s with acute COVID-19. The specimen was PBMCs or T cells enriched from blood (not recorded which). The rearrangement uses TRBV5-4 and TRBJ1-2; 11 bases fit TRBD1. The CDR3 loop is CASSPGQGDYGYTF. CDR3 nucleotide sequence: TGTGCCAGCAGCCCGGGACAGGGGGACTATGGCTACACCTTC.